This TCR beta chain was identified in a study of radiation and T cells in renal cell carcinoma. The time point was: blood 4 weeks post-SBRT, at nephrectomy. Treatment denoted: 15 Gy SBRT to primary tumor, nephrectomy 4 weeks later. Radiation-treated patients gave blood at baseline, week 2 and week 4. Trimming removed 1 base at V and 2 bases at J, with 12 bases between. This CDR3 has 15 amino acids. Germline CDR1 and CDR2: MDHEN and SYDVKM. The assay was immunoSEQ multiplex PCR, and TCRdb's table has in-frame clones only and misses some. The sample records around 74,000 clones, around four fifths being singletons.

The sequencing here drew on blood, taken from a patient whose treatment included radiotherapy and nephrectomy. The J gene is TRBJ2-7, the V gene TRBV28; perhaps TRBD1 as D (5 bases). This clonotype originated in a woman in her sixties or seventies with renal cell carcinoma. DNA for the CDR3: TGTGCCAGCAGTTTATTGGCTAGGGGCCCCTACGAGCAGTACTTC. This gives the protein CASSLLARGPYEQYF.